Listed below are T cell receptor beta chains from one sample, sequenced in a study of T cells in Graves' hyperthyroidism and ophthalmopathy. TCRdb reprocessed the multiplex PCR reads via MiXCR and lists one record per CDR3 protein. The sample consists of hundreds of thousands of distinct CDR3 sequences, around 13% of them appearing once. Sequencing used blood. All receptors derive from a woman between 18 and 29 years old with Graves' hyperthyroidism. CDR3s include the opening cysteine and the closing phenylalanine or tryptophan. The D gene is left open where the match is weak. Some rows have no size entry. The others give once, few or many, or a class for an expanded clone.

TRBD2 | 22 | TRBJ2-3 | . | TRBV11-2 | CASSLTPLTSGRRGVSTDTQYF | TGTGCCAGCAGCTTGACACCCCTGACTAGCGGGAGGCGGGGGGTGAGCACAGATACGCAGTATTTT
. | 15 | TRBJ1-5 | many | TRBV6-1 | CASSEAGGSNQPQHF | TGTGCCAGCAGTGAAGCGGGAGGGAGCAATCAGCCCCAGCATTTT
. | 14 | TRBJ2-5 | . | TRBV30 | CAFLSGTRLLTQYF | TGTGCCTTCCTCTCCGGGACCCGCCTATTGACCCAGTACTTC
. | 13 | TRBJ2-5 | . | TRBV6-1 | CASSPGAVWHQYF | TGTGCCAGCAGTCCAGGCGCGGTTTGGCACCAGTACTTC
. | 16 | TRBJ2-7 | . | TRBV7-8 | CASSALSWEDQYEQYF | TGTGCCAGCAGCGCTTTATCGTGGGAGGATCAGTACGAGCAGTACTTC
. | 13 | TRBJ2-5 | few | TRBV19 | CASSRMTQETQYF | TGTGCCAGTAGCCGGATGACCCAAGAGACCCAGTACTTC
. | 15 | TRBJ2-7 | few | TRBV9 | CASSVAAREGYEQYF | TGTGCCAGCAGCGTAGCTGCCAGGGAAGGCTACGAGCAGTACTTC
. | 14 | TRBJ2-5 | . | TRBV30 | CAWSSHPKGETQYF | TGTGCCTGGAGTTCACATCCTAAGGGGGAGACCCAGTACTTC
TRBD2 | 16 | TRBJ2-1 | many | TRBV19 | CASSTSVAGGMGEQFF | TGTGCCAGTAGTACCTCGGTAGCGGGAGGAATGGGTGAGCAGTTCTTC
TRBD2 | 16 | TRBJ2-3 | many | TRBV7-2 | CASSLVLAGNTDTQYF | TGTGCCAGCAGCTTAGTGCTAGCGGGTAACACAGATACGCAGTATTTT
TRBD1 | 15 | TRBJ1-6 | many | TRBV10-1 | CASSDGTGVSSPLHF | TGCGCCAGCAGTGACGGGACAGGGGTTTCCTCACCCCTCCACTTT
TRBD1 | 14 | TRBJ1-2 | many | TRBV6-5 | CASSSTGQAYGYTF | TGTGCCAGCAGTTCCACGGGACAGGCCTATGGCTACACCTTC
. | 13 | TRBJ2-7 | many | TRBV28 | CASRLQGGREQYF | TGTGCCAGCAGGCTCCAGGGGGGGCGCGAGCAGTACTTC
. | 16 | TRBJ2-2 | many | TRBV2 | CASSERGRQNTGELFF | TGTGCCAGCAGTGAAAGGGGCAGGCAAAACACCGGGGAGCTGTTTTTT
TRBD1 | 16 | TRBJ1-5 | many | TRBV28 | CASSFDRGRGNQPQHF | TGTGCCAGCAGTTTCGACAGGGGGCGGGGCAATCAGCCCCAGCATTTT
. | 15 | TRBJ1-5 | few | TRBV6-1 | CASSREGHSNQPQHF | TGTGCCAGCAGTCGAGAGGGACATAGCAATCAGCCCCAGCATTTT
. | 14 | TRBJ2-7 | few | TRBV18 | CASSPRDLLYEQYF | TGTGCCAGCTCTCCCCGGGACTTGCTCTACGAGCAGTACTTC
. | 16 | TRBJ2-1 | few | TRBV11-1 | CASSESGRTLSVEQFF | TGTGCCAGCAGTGAATCTGGGCGGACTCTGAGTGTGGAGCAGTTCTTC
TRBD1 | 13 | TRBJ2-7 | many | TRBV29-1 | CSVHGQGGYEQYF | TGCAGCGTCCACGGACAGGGAGGCTACGAGCAGTACTTC
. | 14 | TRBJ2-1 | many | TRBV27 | CASSRPSSYNEQFF | TGTGCCAGCAGTCGTCCGAGCTCCTACAATGAGCAGTTCTTC
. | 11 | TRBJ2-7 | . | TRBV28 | CATTANHEQYF | TGTGCCACCACGGCGAACCACGAGCAGTACTTC
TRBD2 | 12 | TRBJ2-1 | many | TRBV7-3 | CASSDRAGEQFF | TGTGCCAGCAGCGACCGAGCGGGAGAGCAGTTCTTC
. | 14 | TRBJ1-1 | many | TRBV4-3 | CASSQASVNTEAFF | TGCGCCAGCAGCCAAGCGAGCGTGAACACTGAAGCTTTCTTT
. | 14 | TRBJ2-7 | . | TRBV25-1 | CASSDWDRYYEQYF | TGTGCCAGCAGTGACTGGGACCGCTACTACGAGCAGTACTTC
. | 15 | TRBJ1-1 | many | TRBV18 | CASSPLDRLNTEAFF | TGTGCCAGCTCACCACTGGACAGACTCAACACTGAAGCTTTCTTT
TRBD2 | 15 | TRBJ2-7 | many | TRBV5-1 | CASSLTLAGTYEQYF | TGCGCCAGCAGCTTAACACTAGCGGGAACCTACGAGCAGTACTTC
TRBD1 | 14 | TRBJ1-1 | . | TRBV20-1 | CSAREHGTGDGTFF | TGCAGTGCTAGAGAACATGGGACAGGGGATGGGACTTTCTTT
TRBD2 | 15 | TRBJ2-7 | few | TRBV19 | CASLAGVFVRYEQYF | TGTGCCAGTCTAGCGGGAGTATTTGTGCGGTACGAGCAGTACTTC
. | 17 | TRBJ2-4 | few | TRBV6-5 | CASSYSASGTAGGIQYF | TGTGCCAGCAGTTACTCGGCGTCGGGTACGGCCGGGGGCATTCAGTACTTC
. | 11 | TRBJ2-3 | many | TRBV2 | CAIQGMSTQYF | TGTGCCATCCAGGGTATGAGTACGCAGTATTTT
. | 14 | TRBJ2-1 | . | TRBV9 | CASSEGLIYNEQFF | TGTGCCAGCAGCGAAGGACTAATCTACAATGAGCAGTTCTTC
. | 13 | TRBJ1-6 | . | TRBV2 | CASSEATALPLHF | TGTGCCAGCAGTGAAGCTACGGCCTTACCCCTCCACTTT
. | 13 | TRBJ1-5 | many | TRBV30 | CAWSRESNQPQHF | TGTGCCTGGAGTAGGGAGAGCAATCAGCCCCAGCATTTT
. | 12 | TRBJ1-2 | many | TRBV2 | CASSDNAYGYTF | TGTGCCAGCAGTGACAACGCATATGGCTACACCTTC
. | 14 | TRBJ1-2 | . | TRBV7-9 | CASPSLTAAPGYTF | TGTGCCAGCCCCTCTCTCACGGCGGCCCCCGGCTACACCTTC
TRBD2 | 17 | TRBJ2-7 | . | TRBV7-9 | CASSFRNLAGGGYEQYF | TGTGCCAGCAGTTTTAGGAACCTAGCGGGAGGAGGCTACGAGCAGTACTTC
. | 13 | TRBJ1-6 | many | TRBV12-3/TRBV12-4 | CASSSGGRSPLHF | TGTGCCAGCAGTTCCGGGGGCCGCTCACCCCTCCACTTT
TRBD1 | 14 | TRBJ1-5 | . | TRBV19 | CASCDRGSNQPQHF | TGTGCCAGCTGCGACAGGGGAAGCAATCAGCCCCAGCATTTT
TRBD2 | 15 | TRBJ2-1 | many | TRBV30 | CARTGTSGRANEQFF | TGTGCCCGGACCGGGACTAGCGGGAGGGCGAATGAGCAGTTCTTC
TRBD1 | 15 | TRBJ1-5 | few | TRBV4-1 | CASSQGRQGDGAQHF | TGCGCCAGCAGCCAAGGAAGACAGGGGGATGGAGCCCAGCATTTT
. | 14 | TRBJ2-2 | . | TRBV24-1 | CATSEGAGTGELFF | TGTGCCACCAGTGAGGGGGCAGGGACCGGGGAGCTGTTTTTT
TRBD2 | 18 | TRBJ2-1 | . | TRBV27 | CASSRFFSGTASYNEQFF | TGTGCCAGCAGCCGTTTCTTTAGCGGGACCGCATCCTACAATGAGCAGTTCTTC